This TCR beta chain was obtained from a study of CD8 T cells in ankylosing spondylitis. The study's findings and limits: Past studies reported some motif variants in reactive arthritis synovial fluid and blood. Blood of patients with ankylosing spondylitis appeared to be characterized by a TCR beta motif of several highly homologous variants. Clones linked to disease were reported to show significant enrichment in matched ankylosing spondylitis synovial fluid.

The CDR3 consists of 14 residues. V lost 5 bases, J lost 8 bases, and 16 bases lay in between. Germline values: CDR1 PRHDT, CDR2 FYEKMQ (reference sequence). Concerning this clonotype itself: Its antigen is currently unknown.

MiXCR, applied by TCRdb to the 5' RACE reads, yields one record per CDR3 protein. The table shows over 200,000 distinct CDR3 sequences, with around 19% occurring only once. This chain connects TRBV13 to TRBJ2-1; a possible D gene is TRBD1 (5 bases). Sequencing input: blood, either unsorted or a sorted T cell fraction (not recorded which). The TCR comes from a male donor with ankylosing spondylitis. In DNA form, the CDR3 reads TGTGCCAGCAGCCAAATGGGGCAGGGCTATGAGCAGTTCTTC. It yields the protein CASSQMGQGYEQFF. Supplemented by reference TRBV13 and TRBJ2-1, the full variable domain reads AAGVIQSPRHLIKEKRETATLKCYPIPRHDTVYWYQQGPGQDPQFLISFYEKMQSDKGSIPDRFSAQQFSDYHSELNMSSLELGDSALYFCASSQMGQGYEQFFGPGTRLTVL.